This T cell receptor beta chain was identified during a study of post-analysis software for immune sequencing data. The study, taken as a whole, reports: Versus controls, multiple sclerosis patients showed significantly lower diversity (normalized Chao1). In patients, TRBV5-6, TRBV5-1 and TRBV20-1 belonged to roughly five TRBV segments found more frequently than in controls.

There are a few counts of this clonotype. The antigen remains undetermined. Trimming pared 5 bases from V and 5 bases from J, leaving 11 bases between. Germline V CDR1 and CDR2: SGHTA, FQGNSA. This CDR3 is 13 amino acids long. The library was made from cDNA and included unique molecular identifiers. TCRdb re-called the PCR reads with MiXCR, one entry per CDR3 protein. The profile shows 700,000 to 800,000 distinct CDR3 sequences, approximately 30% of them singletons. The TCR comes from a girl aged 10 to 17 with multiple sclerosis. V and J are TRBV7-2 and TRBJ2-3; no firm D call. Material for sequencing was blood. CDR3 sequence: CASSPRRLDTQYF. The DNA of the CDR3 is TGTGCCAGCAGCCCTAGACGGTTAGATACGCAGTATTTT.